This T cell receptor (beta chain) was recovered during a study of PD-1 blockade in mismatch repair-deficient tumors. The wider study: All were previously treated, progressing patients with over 9 mismatch repair-deficient cancer types. Study-wide results and limits: After pembrolizumab, tumor-resident clones rose rapidly, then generally contracted before radiologic responses.

All patients were mismatch repair deficient, assessed by either PCR or immunohistochemistry. TCR sequencing covered three patients who responded to pembrolizumab. The protocol was immunoSEQ multiplex PCR, while the TCRdb copy is restricted to in-frame clones and leaves out a portion. The sample lists roughly 40,000 clones; approximately 81% were seen once. On this clone itself: The antigen is not known.

Looked up from germline, CDR1 is SGHDT and CDR2 is YYEEEE. This CDR3 region has 14 residues. Deletions cut 4 bases from V and 1 base from J, with 11 bases between. Sequences were derived from peripheral blood, sampled less than 95 weeks after starting pembrolizumab. This sequence was found in an adult with mismatch repair-deficient cancer. The chain recombines TRBV5-6 with TRBJ1-1; D remains unclear. CDR3 region: CASSPRRGNTEAFF. DNA of the CDR3: TGTGCCAGCAGCCCCCGGCGGGGGAACACTGAAGCTTTCTTT.